Shown below are 9 T cell receptor beta chains from a single sample sequenced in a study of immune evolution from preneoplasia to lung adenocarcinoma. Some clones are missing from TCRdb's copy, which holds only in-frame ones; the method was immunoSEQ multiplex PCR. The data show under 45,000 clones, roughly four fifths seen once. Sequences were obtained from FFPE invasive lung adenocarcinoma tissue. Receptors originate from a person between 60 and 69 years old with lung adenocarcinoma.

The sample holds one count of this clone. The chain uses TRBV12-5 and TRBJ1-2; D remains ambiguous. V was pared by 0 bases and J by 5 bases, with 10 bases between. This CDR3 is 14 amino acids long. Germline lookup yields CDR1 LGHNT and CDR2 FRNRAP. The CDR3, as DNA: TGTGCTAGTGGTTTGGTGGACCGGTCTTATGGCTACACCTTC. Translating gives CASGLVDRSYGYTF.

This chain uses TRBV6-5 with TRBJ1-2; maybe TRBD1 (6 bases). Germline V gives CDR1 MNHEY, CDR2 SVGAGI. The CDR3 spans 15 residues. V was cut by 5 bases and J by 6 bases, with 19 bases left in between. CDR3 protein: CASSGQTPGIDGYTF. Here the CDR3 DNA reads TGTGCCAGCAGTGGACAGACCCCAGGAATCGATGGCTACACCTTC.

The chain has TRBV9 and TRBJ1-5; D is ambiguous. Trimming took off 0 bases at V and 1 base at J, with 8 bases between the two ends. The CDR3 spans 15 residues. Germline CDR1 SGDLS, CDR2 YYNGEE. CDR3 in DNA: TGTGCCAGCAGCGTAGGGCTAGGGAGCAATCAGCCCCAGCATTTT. It translates to CASSVGLGSNQPQHF.

J is TRBJ1-1 and V is TRBV28; unclear D gene. The germline gives CDR1 MDHEN, CDR2 SYDVKM. The CDR3 loop spans 15 amino acids. Deletions cut 3 bases from V and 3 bases from J, with 14 bases between. The CDR3 region has the DNA TGTGCCAGCAGTTTCCGCGGGCCCAAGGACACTGAAGCTTTCTTT. It is translated as CASSFRGPKDTEAFF. Together with reference TRBV28 and TRBJ1-1, the CDR3 gives the full variable domain: DVKVTQSSRYLVKRTGEKVFLECVQDMDHENMFWYRQDPGLGLRLIYFSYDVKMKEKGDIPEGYSVSREKKERFSLILESASTNQTSMYLCASSFRGPKDTEAFFGQGTRLTVV.

The rearrangement uses TRBV5-1 and TRBJ2-3; D unresolved. CDR1 is SGHRS, CDR2 YFSETQ, per germline. Between the trimmed V and J ends, which lost 0 bases and 1 base, there was a span of 9 bases. The CDR3 contains 15 residues. CDR3 bases: TGCGCCAGCAGCTTGGATTACACCCGCACAGATACGCAGTATTTT. This sequence encodes CASSLDYTRTDTQYF.

This clone is medium-sized by share. This chain links TRBV21-1 with TRBJ2-3; TRBD2 is the table's D call, not checked against the DNA. TRBV21-1 is assigned pseudogene status. This CDR3 has 18 residues. CDR3 loop: CASLGEAGGLHGTDTQYF. The CDR3 nucleotides are TGTGCCAGCTTAGGGGAGGCGGGAGGGCTGCACGGTACAGATACGCAGTATTTT.

This clone is medium-sized (0.01 to 0.1%) by share. The chain joins TRBV9 to TRBJ2-5; tentative D call: TRBD2 (6 bases). The CDR3 is 15 amino acids. Germline CDR1 is SGDLS and CDR2 is YYNGEE. V was pared by 1 base and J by 5 bases, with 15 bases between. In nucleotides, the CDR3 is TGTGCCAGCAGCGTACGAGGGAGCGGGTTTGAGACCCAGTACTTC. Amino acid sequence: CASSVRGSGFETQYF. Together with reference TRBV9 and TRBJ2-5, the CDR3 gives the full variable domain: DSGVTQTPKHLITATGQRVTLRCSPRSGDLSVYWYQQSLDQGLQFLIQYYNGEERAKGNILERFSAQQFPDLHSELNLSSLELGDSALYFCASSVRGSGFETQYFGPGTRLLVL.

The chain employs TRBV5-1 and TRBJ1-2, with a weak D call TRBD1 (5 bases). This CDR3 contains 14 residues. V was pared by 4 bases and J by 0 bases, with 10 bases between. The germline V gene has CDR1 SGHRS and CDR2 YFSETQ. The CDR3 region has the DNA TGCGCCAGCAGCCTCAGGGAACCTAACTATGGCTACACCTTC. It specifies CASSLREPNYGYTF.

The chain uses TRBV27 and TRBJ2-1; D is undetermined. This CDR3 comprises 13 residues. V was clipped by 3 bases and J by 3 bases, with 6 bases between them. The V gene's germline CDR1 is MNHEY and CDR2 SMNVEV (reference sequence). The CDR3 region is CASSFGIYNEQFF. The DNA for the CDR3 is TGTGCCAGCAGTTTTGGTATCTACAATGAGCAGTTCTTC.